The clone carrying this T cell receptor beta chain came up many times. What it binds is not known. Next came a second PCR, run for about 7 to 12 cycles, which used a sample-barcoded 5' primer along with a J-beta primer mix. One entry per CDR3 protein results from TCRdb running MiXCR on the 5' RACE reads. Of around 600,000 distinct CDR3 sequences in the sample, around 48% are singletons; the top ten hold approximately 23%. The sample originates from a study of blood T cells in healthy people across ages. Notes on the study in general: Observed TCR beta diversity showed a strong correlation with the percentage of naive T cells as measured by flow cytometry. Long-lived donors carried more naive CD4+ cells and greater diversity than aged donors. Any conclusive comparison of naive versus antigen-experienced cells was prevented by using unsorted PBMCs.

Every sample had a minimum of 6 million PBMCs isolated. The germline V gene encodes CDR1 MNHEY and CDR2 SVGAGI. V shed 4 bases and J 7 bases; nucleotides not matched to a gene: 16. The CDR3 length is 18 residues. Sequenced sample: blood. This receptor was obtained from an elderly man in good health. The gene calls are TRBV6-5 and TRBJ2-1; the match to TRBD2 covers 10 bases. CDR3 protein: CASSSREAGGLISNEQFF. CDR3 nucleotide sequence: TGTGCCAGCAGTTCAAGGGAAGCGGGAGGGCTAATTAGTAATGAGCAGTTCTTC.